This T cell receptor (beta chain) was found in a study of response to subunit inactivated influenza vaccine. Study conclusions and caveats: The authors suggested that few new T cells are recruited per seasonal influenza vaccination.

This clonotype was counted a few times. Its antigen remains unknown. There are 14 residues in the CDR3. V lost 2 bases and J lost 3, with 12 bases in between. Germline CDR1 SGHRS, CDR2 YFSETQ. TCRdb re-called the RT-PCR reads through MiXCR, storing one row per CDR3 protein. The top ten hold about 12% of the sample, which has roughly 570,000 distinct CDR3 sequences, about an eighth seen once. The gene calls are TRBV5-1 and TRBJ2-7; D call uncertain. This TCR was sampled from a man aged 45 to 65 who received an inactivated influenza vaccine. The sample here was PBMCs from blood, taken 45 days after vaccination. CDR3 region: CASSFGEIGYEQYF. CDR3 nucleotide sequence: TGCGCCAGCAGCTTTGGGGAAATAGGCTACGAGCAGTACTTC.